The source of this T cell receptor (beta chain) is a study of shared clonotypes between healthy human individuals. General study points: Sequencing depth was predicted to influence how clonotypes are shared among donors.

Germline lookup yields CDR1 MNHEY and CDR2 SMNVEV (reference sequence). Trimming took off 5 bases at V and 9 bases at J, with 15 bases between the two ends. The CDR3 extends over 13 amino acids. For this clone: As yet, its antigen is unknown.

Splitting of CD4+ cells produced CD45RA+ naive and CD45RA-negative memory subsets. Original analysis: For the immunoSEQ data, sequences were junction-only without quality scores, so filtering differed. Method: immunoSEQ multiplex PCR; TCRdb's copy keeps in-frame clones and lacks some. The V and J calls and the clone size are those of that table, but D and trimming were determined from the DNA. The profile shows over 2 million clones, 85% to 95% of them singletons. V gene TRBV27 combines with J gene TRBJ2-3, with D uncertain. Sequencing used naive CD4+ T cells from PBMCs. Subset defined: CD45RA+ positively selected. The source of this sequence is a man aged 18 to 29 in good health. Some clones in this sample may be carry-over from other donors' samples. The CDR3 nucleotides are TGTGCCAGCAGTACCTCAATCCCGGGCACGCAGTATTTT. It specifies CASSTSIPGTQYF.